This TCR beta chain is from a study of blood T cell repertoires in COVID-19 (TCRdb year 2020). Background on the whole study: The collaborator samples originated in the United States, Italy and Spain and spanned the acute and convalescent phases of COVID-19. The prospective study material was composed of cDNA or gDNA derived from T cells, B-cell-depleted T cells, or PBMCs. Deeply sampled blood TCRbeta repertoires from subjects exposed to, actively infected with, or recovered from COVID-19 were included in the dataset. The repertoires were released in a freely available public database intended as a resource for research on the immune response to SARS-CoV-2. The samples were drawn from the first 160 participants of the ongoing ImmuneRACE study and from 1,254 subjects provided by 6 global collaborators. Sample metadata almost always included a de-identified subject ID, COVID-19 status, age in years and sex. HLA class I and class II types, where available, came from metadata supplied by the sample provider rather than from assay-based typing.

V and J are truncated by 5 bases and 7 bases respectively, leaving an intervening sequence of 22 bases. The CDR1 and CDR2 encoded by the germline V gene are SGHRS and YFSETQ. The CDR3 runs 17 residues from the cysteine to the phenylalanine. Only the CDR3 DNA is retained, 51 bases long and in frame from the first base. TCRbeta CDR3 regions were amplified from genomic DNA using the immunoSEQ Assay, a bias-controlled multiplex PCR. In the paper's pipeline: The number of nucleated cells in each sample was estimated from the amplification of reference gene primers within the assay. To quantify the absolute abundance of each unique TCRbeta CDR3 rearrangement, sequence reads were collapsed and filtered. Productive Simpson clonality was computed per sample as the square root of Simpson's diversity index over productive rearrangements. TCRdb's version of the immuneACCESS table is confined to in-frame rearrangements and falls short of the full clone set. An unresolved V gene accounts for under half of the shortfall where checked; the remainder is of unknown origin. The V and J calls and clone size are taken from that table; D and trimming were inferred from the DNA. Within this sample are about 250,000 clones, with 70% to 90% of them counted one time only. 9.1% of the sample is in the top ten clones.

Details on this clone: It has no known antigen specificity. No base-level quality is on record; no much larger clone is a single base apart.

Participants in the prospective study were aged roughly 18 to 100 years, lived in about two dozen United States geographic areas, and enrolled through a virtual design. To assign participants to cohorts, the prospective study relied on clinical history that participants themselves reported in a screening survey and a study questionnaire. In the prospective study, mobile phlebotomists collected whole blood, serum and a nasopharyngeal or oropharyngeal swab from each participant. Prospective study participants could optionally give additional blood draws and questionnaires over an approximately 2-month period. Before DNA extraction, prospective study blood samples were shipped either frozen or at room temperature. Broad study findings and their caveats: How much clinical and demographic metadata was included differed by source and by participant, and the metadata was provided uncurated.

Sequencing used PBMCs or T cells enriched from blood (not recorded which). The sequence links TRBV5-1 to TRBJ1-6, with the D segment identity uncertain. This TCR came from a woman aged 45-59 years with acute COVID-19. The CDR3 region has the sequence CASREDRGLAGNSPLHF. The sequenced DNA is TGCGCCAGCAGGGAGGACCGGGGATTGGCGGGAAATTCACCCCTCCACTTT. The variable domain in full, with residues beyond the CDR3 obtained from the reference TRBV5-1 and TRBJ1-6 genes, is KAGVTQTPRYLIKTRGQQVTLSCSPISGHRSVSWYQQTPGQGLQFLFEYFSETQRNKGNFPGRFSGRQFSNSRSEMNVSTLELGDSALYLCASREDRGLAGNSPLHFGNGTRLTVT.